Presented here are 14 T cell receptor beta chains from one specimen sequenced in a study of cytomegalovirus exposure and HLA in healthy donors. Profiled with immunoSEQ multiplex PCR; TCRdb holds only in-frame clones, not every one. The sample lists over 150,000 clones, roughly nine tenths occurring once. Sample: PBMCs. These receptors all stem from a woman between 18 and 29 years old in good health and CMV-seropositive.

The J gene is TRBJ1-4, the V gene TRBV21-1. TRBV21-1 represents a pseudogene. This CDR3 is built from 17 residues. The CDR3 sequence is CASSKGVGGRAPEKLFF. CDR3 coding DNA: TGTGCCAGCAGCAAAGGTGTAGGAGGGAGGGCCCCTGAAAAACTGTTTTTT.

This chain joins TRBV4-2 and TRBJ2-7; D is possibly TRBD1 (8 bases). This CDR3 contains 15 residues. The V end lost 6 bases, the J end lost 3 bases, and 18 bases lay between the germline ends. CDR1 is LGHNA and CDR2 is YNFKEQ in the germline V gene. The CDR3 loop reads CASSQSGGQGYEQYF. As DNA, the CDR3 is TGTGCCAGCAGTCAATCGGGAGGACAGGGCTACGAGCAGTACTTC.

V and J are TRBV2 and TRBJ1-1, with a weak D call TRBD1 (5 bases). CDR1 SNHLY and CDR2 FYNNEI come from the germline V gene. Trimming cost V 1 base and J 3 bases, with 12 bases left between them. This CDR3 comprises 15 residues. CDR3 in amino acids: CASSEGGGIHTEAFF. As DNA, the CDR3 is TGTGCCAGCAGTGAAGGGGGGGGTATTCACACTGAAGCTTTCTTT.

The chain's CDR3 is CASSLETPGGNEQYF. Here the CDR3 DNA reads TGCGCCAGCAGCTTGGAGACTCCCGGCGGGAACGAGCAGTACTTC. The chain uses TRBV5-1 and TRBJ2-7; possibly TRBD2 for D (6 bases). The germline gives CDR1 SGHRS, CDR2 YFSETQ. The CDR3 consists of 15 residues. V was pared by 0 bases and J by 5 bases, with 15 bases between.

V gene TRBV19 combines with J gene TRBJ2-1, with 10 bases lining up with TRBD2. V was clipped by 4 bases and J by 8 bases; unmatched bases: 14. The germline CDR1 and CDR2 sequences are LNHDA and SQIVND (reference sequence). The CDR3 length is 17 residues. For the CDR3, the DNA is TGTGCCAGTAGTACGAGCGGGAGGGCCCTTAGGGTTGATGAGCAGTTCTTC. It codes for CASSTSGRALRVDEQFF.

The CDR3 reads CASSPDSGISSYNEQFF. The CDR3 DNA sequence: TGTGCCAGCAGCCCGGATAGCGGGATAAGCTCCTACAATGAGCAGTTCTTC. The chain joins TRBV7-2 to TRBJ2-1, with TRBD2 identical over 8 bases. Germline V lookup: CDR1 SGHTA, CDR2 FQGNSA. The CDR3 covers 17 residues. With 5 bases clipped from V and 0 bases from J, the junction kept 9 bases outside the gene matches.

The V call is TRBV18, the J call TRBJ1-2; D is perhaps TRBD1 (6 bases). The CDR3 runs 13 residues. The V gene's germline CDR1 is KGHSH and CDR2 LQKENI. The V end was cut by 3 bases, the J end by 6 bases, with 11 bases between. The CDR3 protein is CASSPLGANGYTF. CDR3 in DNA: TGTGCCAGCTCACCTTTGGGGGCGAATGGCTACACCTTC.

This chain links TRBV9 with TRBJ2-3, with D uncertain. The CDR3 covers 15 residues. Trimming left V 1 base short and J 6 bases short, with 15 bases between. CDR1 is SGDLS and CDR2 is YYNGEE in the germline V gene. CDR3 nucleotide sequence: TGTGCCAGCAGCGTACTAAGCACCACCGGGGATACGCAGTATTTT. It yields the protein CASSVLSTTGDTQYF. Full variable domain (rest looked up from reference TRBV9 and TRBJ2-3): DSGVTQTPKHLITATGQRVTLRCSPRSGDLSVYWYQQSLDQGLQFLIQYYNGEERAKGNILERFSAQQFPDLHSELNLSSLELGDSALYFCASSVLSTTGDTQYFGPGTRLTVL.

The rearrangement joins TRBV2 to TRBJ1-1, with TRBD1 identical over 8 bases. The CDR3 totals 14 residues. Germline CDR1 SNHLY, CDR2 FYNNEI. V shed 6 bases, J shed 4 bases, and the junction held 7 bases outside the gene matches. The CDR3 loop reads CASRVTGVGTEAFF. The CDR3 DNA is TGTGCCAGCAGAGTGACAGGGGTTGGCACTGAAGCTTTCTTT.

This clone has a single count. The V gene is TRBV18, the J gene TRBJ1-1; 7 nucleotides line up with TRBD1. Losses at the gene ends were 6 bases for V and 1 base for J; bases not matched to a gene: 5. Germline V CDR1 and CDR2: KGHSH, LQKENI. This CDR3 contains 14 residues. The CDR3 sequence: CASSQQGKNTEAFF. The CDR3 DNA reads TGTGCCAGCTCTCAACAGGGGAAGAACACTGAAGCTTTCTTT.

V usage is TRBV25-1 and J usage is TRBJ2-1; tentatively, D is TRBD1 (5 bases). Trimming removed 5 bases from V and 3 bases from J, with 11 bases in between. CDR1 and CDR2 from the germline V gene are MGHDK and SYGVNS. This CDR3 comprises 14 residues. The CDR3 is CASSLDTIYNEQFF. The CDR3 bases are TGTGCCAGCAGTCTGGACACCATCTACAATGAGCAGTTCTTC.

This chain uses TRBV9 with TRBJ2-2; 8 bases are shared with TRBD2. This CDR3 comprises 14 residues. Trimming at V came to 4 bases and at J to 4 bases, leaving 3 bases not matched to a gene. Looked up from germline, CDR1 is SGDLS and CDR2 is YYNGEE. The CDR3 DNA reads TGTGCCAGCAGCCCCGGGAGGGCCACCGGGGAGCTGTTTTTT. Translating gives CASSPGRATGELFF.

This clone occurred once. CDR3 region: CASSPDRDTWSSGANVLTF. In nucleotides, the CDR3 is TGCGCCAGCAGCCCAGACCGGGACACCTGGAGCTCTGGGGCCAACGTCCTGACTTTC. The chain links TRBV4-3 to TRBJ2-6; D perhaps matches TRBD1 (6 bases). CDR1 is LGHNA and CDR2 is YSLEER in the germline V gene. The CDR3 length is 19 residues. Trimming shortened V by 4 bases and J by 0 bases, and 19 bases separated the two germline ends.

CDR3 coding DNA: TGCGCCAGCAGCATGGGACAGGGGCTCGCCTCAGATACGCAGTATTTT. Its translation: CASSMGQGLASDTQYF. The chain recombines TRBV4-3 with TRBJ2-3; the match to TRBD1 covers 10 bases. V was clipped by 5 bases and J by 4 bases; unmatched bases: 9. Germline-derived CDR1 and CDR2 are LGHNA and YSLEER. The CDR3 contains 16 residues.